Below, 16 T cell receptor beta chains from the same sample are listed, as sequenced in a study of T cells expressing NK-cell markers. TCRdb re-called the 5' RACE reads and catalogs CDR3 proteins one per entry, DNA excluded. Its table records about 550,000 distinct CDR3 sequences. Source material: blood T cells: a sorted CD56 or NKG2C T cell subset, CD4+ or CD8+ T cells, or bulk PBMC T cells (not recorded which). These receptors were collected from a man aged 18 to 30 in good health.

The chain is built from TRBV20-1 and TRBJ1-5; TCRdb indicates TRBD1, and absent DNA this call remains unverified. Looked up from germline, CDR1 is DFQATT and CDR2 is SNEGSKA (reference sequence). The CDR3 is 14 residues long. CDR3 loop: CSAGGTGVNQPQHF.

The chain combines TRBV25-1 with TRBJ2-6. Germline CDR1 MGHDK, CDR2 SYGVNS. The CDR3 is 15 amino acids. CDR3 sequence reads: CASSGQISGANVLTF.

The J gene is TRBJ2-3, the V gene TRBV29-1; TCRdb calls TRBD2, which cannot be checked without DNA. CDR1 is SQVTM and CDR2 is ANQGSEA in the germline V gene. The CDR3 runs to 14 residues. The CDR3 reads CSGYSGMVTDTQYF.

The J gene is TRBJ1-1, the V gene TRBV29-1. The CDR3 sequence is 14 residues long. Germline V gene lookup returns CDR1 SQVTM and CDR2 ANQGSEA. The CDR3 here is CSVEFPRANTEAFF.

V gene TRBV6-1 combines with J gene TRBJ2-1; the TCRdb D gene call, TRBD1, has no DNA to confirm it. The CDR3 runs 11 residues. The germline CDR1 and CDR2 sequences are MNHNS and SASEGT. This CDR3 is CASSGGGSRFF.

V is TRBV6-1 and J is TRBJ1-6; with no DNA, the TCRdb D assignment of TRBD1 cannot be verified. The CDR3 contains 16 residues. Germline CDR1 MNHNS, CDR2 SASEGT. The CDR3: CASSQVGTGSISPLHF.

The CDR3 sequence: CASSLADLDGYTF. The V call is TRBV7-9, the J call TRBJ1-2. The CDR3 totals 13 residues. Per germline, CDR1 SEHNR and CDR2 FQNEAQ (reference sequence).

The chain is built from TRBV5-1 and TRBJ2-7; TCRdb proposes TRBD2, but this gene call is untestable without DNA. Germline V gene lookup returns CDR1 SGHRS and CDR2 YFSETQ. This CDR3 has 15 residues. CDR3 amino acids: CASSPLLAGDYEQYF. Together with reference TRBV5-1 and TRBJ2-7, the CDR3 gives the full variable domain: KAGVTQTPRYLIKTRGQQVTLSCSPISGHRSVSWYQQTPGQGLQFLFEYFSETQRNKGNFPGRFSGRQFSNSRSEMNVSTLELGDSALYLCASSPLLAGDYEQYFGPGTRLTVT.

The chain employs TRBV12-3 or TRBV12-4 and TRBJ2-1; no DNA is available, so the TRBD2 call from TCRdb remains unchecked. This CDR3 contains 13 residues. The CDR3 region is CASTGATYNEQFF.

The chain joins TRBV18 to TRBJ2-2; lacking DNA, the TRBD2 call made by TCRdb goes unchecked. CDR1 KGHSH and CDR2 LQKENI come from the germline V gene. This CDR3 comprises 19 residues. CDR3 sequence: CASSPLPGLAEPNTGELFF. The full variable domain, in which reference TRBV18 and TRBJ2-2 provide the parts outside the CDR3, is NAGVMQNPRHLVRRRGQEARLRCSPMKGHSHVYWYRQLPEEGLKFMVYLQKENIIDESGMPKERFSAEFPKEGPSILRIQQVVRGDSAAYFCASSPLPGLAEPNTGELFFGEGSRLTVL.

The chain carries TRBV4-1 and TRBJ2-3; TCRdb names TRBD2, which stays unverified in the absence of DNA. Germline CDR1 is MGHRA and CDR2 is YSYEKL. This CDR3 is built from 16 residues. CDR3: CASSQDMRQGTDTQYF.

This chain uses TRBV11-2 with TRBJ2-5; with no DNA, the TCRdb D assignment of TRBD2 cannot be verified. The CDR3 runs to 20 residues. Germline-derived CDR1 and CDR2 are SGHAT and FQNNGV. CDR3 amino acids: CASSLEARGLAGVPQETQYF.

The rearrangement uses TRBV5-1 and TRBJ2-1; absent DNA, TCRdb's TRBD2 call cannot be checked. The CDR3 loop spans 16 amino acids. In germline, CDR1 is SGHRS, CDR2 YFSETQ. CDR3 sequence: CASSSLSGPSDNEQFF. The full variable domain, its missing parts supplied by reference TRBV5-1 and TRBJ2-1, is KAGVTQTPRYLIKTRGQQVTLSCSPISGHRSVSWYQQTPGQGLQFLFEYFSETQRNKGNFPGRFSGRQFSNSRSEMNVSTLELGDSALYLCASSSLSGPSDNEQFFGPGTRLTVL.

The chain links TRBV7-7 to TRBJ2-1; as DNA is missing, the TRBD1 call by TCRdb cannot be tested. This CDR3 has 15 residues. CDR1 is SSHAT and CDR2 is FNYEAQ in the germline V gene (reference sequence). The CDR3 here is CASSLLPTGLNEQFF.

The chain carries TRBV24-1 and TRBJ1-3; TCRdb outputs TRBD1, but without DNA this stays unchecked. Per germline, CDR1 KGHDR and CDR2 SFDVKD. The CDR3 loop spans 14 amino acids. The CDR3 is CATSEQGVGNTIYF.

The chain is built from TRBV4-1 and TRBJ2-3; TCRdb's D call, TRBD2, is unchecked because there is no DNA. CDR1 is MGHRA, CDR2 YSYEKL, per germline. The CDR3 spans 16 residues. CDR3 region: CASSQSRAGSTDTQYF.